The 5 T cell receptor beta chains listed next were all sequenced from one sample in a study of siplizumab effects on memory and regulatory T cells. Data came from immunoSEQ multiplex PCR; TCRdb stores just in-frame clones and leaves some out. The sample contains 85,000 to 130,000 clones, around 92% of which appear only once. The specimen was CD4+ T cells sorted from blood. These receptors were taken from a human donor in good health. Some clones in this sample may be carry-over from other donors' samples.

V and J are TRBV7-9 and TRBJ2-1; the D is unclear. Germline lookup yields CDR1 SEHNR and CDR2 FQNEAQ (reference sequence). The CDR3 consists of 14 residues. Deletions cut 8 bases from V and 4 bases from J, with 15 bases between. The CDR3 DNA follows: TGTGCCAGCGGAATGACTGCCCTATACAATGAGCAGTTCTTC. This gives the protein CASGMTALYNEQFF.

The chain has TRBV5-1 and TRBJ2-1, with D possibly being TRBD2 (5 bases). The germline CDR1 and CDR2 sequences are SGHRS and YFSETQ. This CDR3 comprises 12 residues. V lost 3 bases and J 6 bases, leaving 7 bases between the germline ends. In nucleotides, the CDR3 is TGCGCCAGCAGCTGGAGCGGCAATGAGCAGTTCTTC. This translates into CASSWSGNEQFF.

This chain joins TRBV7-2 and TRBJ1-5, with D unclear. With 1 base removed from V and 6 bases from J, the gap between germline ends came to 4 bases. The CDR3 is made up of 12 amino acids. CDR1 and CDR2 from the germline V gene are SGHTA and FQGNSA. The CDR3, as DNA: TGTGCCAGCAGCTTAGACACTCAGCCCCAGCATTTT. This gives the protein CASSLDTQPQHF.

The chain carries TRBV28 and TRBJ1-5; D not certain. The CDR3 has 13 residues. The ends were cut back, 2 bases at V and 2 bases at J, with 4 bases in the middle. Germline assignment: CDR1 MDHEN and CDR2 SYDVKM. The CDR3 DNA reads TGTGCCAGCAGTTTAACGGGCAATCAGCCCCAGCATTTT. Translating it yields CASSLTGNQPQHF. The entire variable domain, with the rest obtained from reference TRBV28 and TRBJ1-5, is as follows: DVKVTQSSRYLVKRTGEKVFLECVQDMDHENMFWYRQDPGLGLRLIYFSYDVKMKEKGDIPEGYSVSREKKERFSLILESASTNQTSMYLCASSLTGNQPQHFGDGTRLSIL.

This chain links TRBV14 with TRBJ2-7; perhaps TRBD1 as D (6 bases). Germline values: CDR1 SGHDN, CDR2 FVKESK. The CDR3 covers 17 residues. The V end lost 4 bases, the J end lost 7 bases, and 26 bases lay between the germline ends. The CDR3 reads CASSPTGISHRAEEQYF. For the CDR3, the DNA is TGTGCCAGCAGCCCCACGGGAATTTCCCACAGGGCGGAGGAGCAGTACTTC.